This is a list of T cell receptor beta chains from one sample in a study of beta chain features in type 1 diabetes. Profiling relied on immunoSEQ multiplex PCR, and the TCRdb table lists in-frame clones only, not all of them. Of 620,000 or so clones in the sample, about a sixth are singletons; the top ten hold approximately 0.099%. Sequences were obtained from naive CD4+ T cells from blood. All receptors come from a man aged 18 to 30 in good health. Each CDR3 is given with its conserved first and last residue. A D gene is named only where the DNA matches it firmly. Only some rows state a clone size, as once, few, many or a class for expanded clones.

abundance,j_gene,d_gene,v_gene,CDR3aa,CDR3nt
few,TRBJ1-1,TRBD1,TRBV2,CASRNRGRNTEAFF,TGTGCCAGCAGAAACAGGGGGAGGAACACTGAAGCTTTCTTT
few,TRBJ1-1,NA,TRBV4-2,CASGKQLNTEAFF,TGTGCCAGCGGGAAGCAGCTGAACACTGAAGCTTTCTTT
NA,TRBJ2-3,TRBD1,TRBV7-3,CASSLLDRVHNTQYF,TGTGCCAGCAGCTTACTGGACAGGGTGCATAATACGCAGTATTTT
few,TRBJ2-7,NA,TRBV27,CASSLNGVPEQYF,TGTGCCAGCAGTTTAAATGGAGTACCCGAGCAGTACTTC
once,TRBJ2-7,NA,TRBV5-4,CASSLDSLSYEQYF,TGTGCCAGCAGCTTGGACAGCTTAAGCTACGAGCAGTACTTC
few,TRBJ1-5,TRBD1,TRBV4-1,CASSQGQGTGGNQPQHF,TGCGCCAGCAGCCAGGGACAGGGGACCGGTGGCAATCAGCCCCAGCATTTT
NA,TRBJ2-1,TRBD1,TRBV7-2,CASSLTGDRYNEQFF,TGTGCCAGCAGCCTCACCGGGGACAGGTACAATGAGCAGTTCTTC
few,TRBJ2-1,TRBD2,TRBV7-3,CASSVGLAGSDEQFF,TGTGCCAGCAGCGTGGGACTAGCGGGGTCGGATGAGCAGTTCTTC
NA,TRBJ2-7,TRBD1,TRBV6-5,CASSLPGQSYEQYF,TGTGCCAGCAGTCTGCCGGGACAGTCCTACGAGCAGTACTTC
NA,TRBJ2-2,NA,TRBV11-2,CASSLQGSGELFF,TGTGCCAGCAGCTTACAGGGTTCCGGGGAGCTGTTTTTT
NA,TRBJ1-1,TRBD1,TRBV7-9,CASSSQGADTEAFF,TGTGCCAGCAGCTCCCAGGGGGCCGACACTGAAGCTTTCTTT
few,TRBJ2-1,TRBD2,TRBV4-3,CASSQGTRGSSYNEQFF,TGCGCCAGCAGCCAAGGTACTCGCGGGAGTTCCTACAATGAGCAGTTCTTC
NA,TRBJ1-2,TRBD1,TRBV4-2,CASSRDRFNYGYTF,TGTGCCAGCAGCCGGGACAGGTTTAACTATGGCTACACCTTC
NA,TRBJ1-5,NA,TRBV23-1,CASTFPGVGLPHDFNQPQHF,TGCGCCAGCACATTCCCAGGGGTAGGATTACCCCACGACTTCAATCAGCCCCAGCATTTT
NA,TRBJ2-7,NA,TRBV5-1,CASSYAGAIDYEQYF,TGCGCCAGCAGCTATGCAGGGGCCATAGACTACGAGCAGTACTTC
NA,TRBJ1-2,NA,TRBV4-1,CASSQAAAYGYTF,TGCGCCAGCAGCCAAGCGGCAGCCTATGGCTACACCTTC
few,TRBJ2-3,NA,TRBV11-1,CASSRLAGAGDTQYF,TGTGCCAGCAGCCGACTGGCGGGGGCGGGAGATACGCAGTATTTT
NA,TRBJ2-1,NA,TRBV6-5,CASSYYGGAKNNEQFF,TGTGCCAGCAGTTACTATGGGGGGGCCAAGAACAATGAGCAGTTCTTC
NA,TRBJ2-5,NA,TRBV7-9,CASSLTPRGAETQYF,TGTGCCAGCAGCCTAACACCCCGGGGCGCAGAGACCCAGTACTTC
NA,TRBJ1-1,NA,TRBV4-1,CASSQDLRDLNTEAFF,TGCGCCAGCAGCCAAGATCTTCGGGATTTGAACACTGAAGCTTTCTTT
NA,TRBJ2-3,TRBD2,TRBV11-2,CASSIGLAGGTDTQYF,TGTGCCAGCAGCATCGGACTAGCGGGGGGCACAGATACGCAGTATTTT
NA,TRBJ2-3,TRBD1,TRBV11-2,CASSLGTGTGGTDTQYF,TGTGCCAGCAGCTTAGGTACCGGGACAGGGGGCACAGATACGCAGTATTTT
many,TRBJ2-3,NA,TRBV7-9,CASSLGGMADTQYF,TGTGCCAGCAGCTTGGGGGGAATGGCAGATACGCAGTATTTT
few,TRBJ2-1,NA,TRBV20-1,CSASGPNEQFF,TGCAGTGCTAGCGGGCCGAATGAGCAGTTCTTC
NA,TRBJ2-5,NA,TRBV18,CASSPRSGPPTKETQYF,TGTGCCAGCTCACCAAGATCGGGCCCCCCGACTAAAGAGACCCAGTACTTC
NA,TRBJ1-5,TRBD1,TRBV25-1,CASSPSGRGGNQPQHF,TGTGCCAGCAGCCCCTCTGGCAGGGGGGGAAATCAGCCCCAGCATTTT
few,TRBJ2-1,TRBD1,TRBV7-3,CASSPPRQGRRTYNEQFF,TGTGCCAGCAGCCCACCTAGACAGGGGCGGAGGACCTACAATGAGCAGTTCTTC
NA,TRBJ2-5,NA,TRBV29-1,CSVGGITGSDQYF,TGCAGCGTTGGAGGAATCACAGGGAGCGACCAGTACTTC
few,TRBJ1-1,NA,TRBV19,CASQVGTEAFF,TGTGCCAGTCAGGTGGGCACTGAAGCTTTCTTT
NA,TRBJ2-7,TRBD1,TRBV5-4,CASSWETGESGQYF,TGTGCCAGCAGCTGGGAAACAGGGGAGTCTGGGCAGTACTTC
few,TRBJ1-1,NA,TRBV7-2,CASSRTRGGGTEAFF,TGTGCCAGCAGCCGCACCAGGGGTGGAGGAACTGAAGCTTTCTTT
NA,TRBJ1-2,NA,TRBV6-6,CASSYVQAPNYGYTF,TGTGCCAGCAGTTACGTGCAGGCCCCTAACTATGGCTACACCTTC
few,TRBJ2-1,NA,TRBV7-2,CASSSLRSSYNEQFF,TGTGCCAGCAGCTCGCTAAGAAGCTCCTACAATGAGCAGTTCTTC
NA,TRBJ2-4,NA,TRBV6-5,CASSRDKNIQYF,TGTGCCAGCAGCAGGGACAAAAACATTCAGTACTTC
few,TRBJ2-3,NA,TRBV5-4,CASSLAGGDTQYF,TGTGCCAGCAGCTTGGCAGGAGGGGATACGCAGTATTTT
few,TRBJ2-4,TRBD2,TRBV28,CASSFLGTSGLAKNIQYF,TGTGCCAGCAGTTTCCTCGGGACTAGCGGATTAGCCAAAAACATTCAGTACTTC
NA,TRBJ1-2,TRBD1,TRBV30,CAWSQGAEGYTF,TGTGCCTGGTCGCAGGGGGCGGAGGGCTACACCTTC
few,TRBJ2-5,TRBD1,TRBV25-1,CASSELTGLQETQYF,TGTGCCAGCAGTGAGCTGACAGGGTTGCAAGAGACCCAGTACTTC
NA,TRBJ2-7,TRBD2,TRBV7-2,CASSLAREGYEQYF,TGTGCCAGCAGCTTAGCCAGGGAGGGCTACGAGCAGTACTTC
few,TRBJ2-4,NA,TRBV10-3,CAISESLIAKNIQYF,TGTGCCATCAGTGAGTCACTGATAGCCAAAAACATTCAGTACTTC
NA,TRBJ2-3,NA,TRBV4-3,CASSQDWRKTGADTQYF,TGCGCCAGCAGCCAAGATTGGAGGAAAACCGGCGCAGATACGCAGTATTTT
few,TRBJ2-1,TRBD2,TRBV15,CATSRDSGEGGEQFF,TGTGCCACCAGCAGAGATTCGGGGGAGGGTGGTGAGCAGTTCTTC
few,TRBJ1-1,NA,TRBV20-1,CSARVNTEAFF,TGCAGTGCTCGGGTGAACACTGAAGCTTTCTTT
NA,TRBJ2-1,NA,TRBV6-5,CASRTRNEQFF,TGTGCCAGCAGGACCAGGAATGAGCAGTTCTTC
NA,TRBJ1-1,NA,TRBV5-1,CASSLGLNTEAFF,TGCGCCAGCAGCTTGGGACTGAACACTGAAGCTTTCTTT
NA,TRBJ1-1,NA,TRBV2,CASSEQGIKTGGVGAFF,TGTGCCAGCAGTGAACAGGGTATTAAAACTGGAGGGGTTGGGGCTTTCTTT
few,TRBJ2-1,NA,TRBV19,CASSIGTRNNEQFF,TGTGCCAGTAGTATAGGGACAAGAAACAATGAGCAGTTCTTC
few,TRBJ2-7,NA,TRBV5-4,CASRGGAQGSYEQYF,TGTGCCAGCAGGGGGGGGGCCCAAGGCTCCTACGAGCAGTACTTC
few,TRBJ1-1,NA,TRBV10-3,CAIGGGTVNTEAFF,TGTGCCATCGGTGGAGGGACGGTGAACACTGAAGCTTTCTTT
NA,TRBJ2-3,NA,TRBV7-3,CASSTGSTDTQYF,TGTGCCAGCAGCACCGGTAGCACAGATACGCAGTATTTT
few,TRBJ1-1,NA,TRBV7-2,CASSLIQGMNTEAFF,TGTGCCAGCAGCTTAATACAGGGCATGAACACTGAAGCTTTCTTT
few,TRBJ1-4,TRBD1,TRBV28,CATGQGAREKLFF,TGTGCCACCGGACAGGGGGCGCGTGAAAAACTGTTTTTT
NA,TRBJ1-2,NA,TRBV9,CASGRDYGYTF,TGTGCCAGCGGACGGGACTATGGCTACACCTTC
NA,TRBJ2-5,NA,TRBV5-1,CASSLGQAQETQYF,TGCGCCAGCAGCTTGGGACAGGCCCAAGAGACCCAGTACTTC
NA,TRBJ2-4,NA,TRBV6-5,CASATGVLAKNIQYF,TGTGCCAGCGCGACGGGGGTACTAGCCAAAAACATTCAGTACTTC